This T cell receptor beta chain was recovered during a study of tumor and adjacent non-tumor tissue in lung cancer. The template was RNA from unsorted bulk tissue. Study-level findings and limits: Significantly higher TCR diversity was found in tumor than normal lung.

TCRbeta libraries were built with three rounds of nested PCR, modified from ARM-PCR. From the multiplex PCR reads, TCRdb called clonotypes with MiXCR, one entry per CDR3 protein. The profile shows 65,000 to 90,000 distinct CDR3 sequences, 65% to 90% of them singletons. For this clonotype: Its antigen is unidentified.

Germline V gene lookup returns CDR1 MNHEY and CDR2 SVGAGI. V lost 3 bases and J lost 10, with 13 bases in between. The length of the CDR3 is 14 residues. The sequence was collected from a woman in her 50s with non-small cell lung cancer. The sequencing input was lung tumor tissue. This sequence joins TRBV6-5 and TRBJ1-6; TRBD1 is a possible D gene (5 bases). The CDR3 DNA follows: TGTGCCAGCAGTTATCCAGGGAGGCGGTCACCCCTCCACTTT. Translated, it gives CASSYPGRRSPLHF.